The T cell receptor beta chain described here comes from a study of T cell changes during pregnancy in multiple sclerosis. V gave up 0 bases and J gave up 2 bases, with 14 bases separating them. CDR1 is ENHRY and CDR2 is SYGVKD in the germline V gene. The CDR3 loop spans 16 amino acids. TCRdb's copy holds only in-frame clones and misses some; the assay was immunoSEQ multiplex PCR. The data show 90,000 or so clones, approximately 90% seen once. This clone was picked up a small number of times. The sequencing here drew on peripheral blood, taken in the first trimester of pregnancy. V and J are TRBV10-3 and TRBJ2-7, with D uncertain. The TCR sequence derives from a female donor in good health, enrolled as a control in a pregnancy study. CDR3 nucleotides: TGTGCCATCAGTGAGTCCGTGGGCCCTCCCCCCTACGAGCAGTACTTC. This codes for CAISESVGPPPYEQYF.